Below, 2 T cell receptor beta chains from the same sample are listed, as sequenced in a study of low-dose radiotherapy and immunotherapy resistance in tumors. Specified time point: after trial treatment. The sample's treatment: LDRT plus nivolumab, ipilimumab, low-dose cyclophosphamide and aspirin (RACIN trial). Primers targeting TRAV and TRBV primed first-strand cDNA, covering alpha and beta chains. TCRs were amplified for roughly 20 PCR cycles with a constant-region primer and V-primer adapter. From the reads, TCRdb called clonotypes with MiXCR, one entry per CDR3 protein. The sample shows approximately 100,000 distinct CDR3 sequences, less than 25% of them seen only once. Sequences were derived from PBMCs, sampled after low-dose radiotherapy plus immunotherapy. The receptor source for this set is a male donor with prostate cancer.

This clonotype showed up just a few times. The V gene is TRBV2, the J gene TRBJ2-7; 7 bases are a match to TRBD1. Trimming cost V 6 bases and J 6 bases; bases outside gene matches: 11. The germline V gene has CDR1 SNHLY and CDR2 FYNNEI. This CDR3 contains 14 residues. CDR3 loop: CASSLDRAGTEQYF. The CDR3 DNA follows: TGTGCCAGCAGCCTAGACAGGGCCGGTACCGAGCAGTACTTC.

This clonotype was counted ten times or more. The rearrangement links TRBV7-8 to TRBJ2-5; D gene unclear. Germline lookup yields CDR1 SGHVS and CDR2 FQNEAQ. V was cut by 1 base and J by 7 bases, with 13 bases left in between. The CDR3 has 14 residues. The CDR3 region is CASSLDYTTGTQYF. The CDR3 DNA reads TGTGCCAGCAGCTTAGACTACACCACGGGGACCCAGTACTTC. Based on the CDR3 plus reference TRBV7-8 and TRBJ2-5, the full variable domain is GAGVSQSPRYKVAKRGQDVALRCDPISGHVSLFWYQQALGQGPEFLTYFQNEAQLDKSGLPSDRFFAERPEGSVSTLKIQRTQQEDSAVYLCASSLDYTTGTQYFGPGTRLLVL.